The T cell receptor (beta chain) described here comes from a study of identical twins. This clonotype showed up just a few times. Via MiXCR, TCRdb re-called the 5' RACE reads, giving one row per CDR3 protein. Of approximately 490,000 distinct CDR3 sequences detected, about a fifth appear once; the ten largest clones hold 0.4% to 0.6%. Per the germline V gene, CDR1 is MNHEY and CDR2 is SVGEGT. The CDR3 totals 14 residues. V lost 0 bases, J lost 7 bases, and 5 bases stayed unmatched. These data are also associated with another study on yellow fever vaccine responses in identical twins.

The TCR comes from a woman between 18 and 30 years old in good health. The sample comprised CD4+ T cells sorted from blood. The rearrangement joins TRBV6-2 or TRBV6-3 to TRBJ2-5; 7 positions agree with TRBD2. Here the CDR3 DNA reads TGTGCCAGCAGTTACTCGGGAGGGAAGCGGACCCAGTACTTC. Its translation is CASSYSGGKRTQYF.